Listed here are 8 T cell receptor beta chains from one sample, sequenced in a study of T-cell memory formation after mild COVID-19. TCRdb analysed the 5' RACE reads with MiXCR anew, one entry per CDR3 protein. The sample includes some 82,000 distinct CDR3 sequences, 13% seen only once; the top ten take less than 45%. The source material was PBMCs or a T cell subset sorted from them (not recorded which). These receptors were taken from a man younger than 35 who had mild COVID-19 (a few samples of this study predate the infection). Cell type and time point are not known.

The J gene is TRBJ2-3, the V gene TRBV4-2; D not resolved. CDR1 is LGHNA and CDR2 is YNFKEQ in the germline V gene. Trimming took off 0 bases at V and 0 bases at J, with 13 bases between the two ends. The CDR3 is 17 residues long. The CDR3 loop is CASSQEQPKTSTDTQYF. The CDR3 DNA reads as TGTGCCAGCAGCCAAGAGCAGCCGAAAACTAGCACAGATACGCAGTATTTT.

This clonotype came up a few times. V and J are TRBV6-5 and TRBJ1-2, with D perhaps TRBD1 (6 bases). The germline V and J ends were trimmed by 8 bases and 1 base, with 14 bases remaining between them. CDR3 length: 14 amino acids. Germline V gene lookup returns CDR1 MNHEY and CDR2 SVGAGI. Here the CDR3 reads CASGTLVGNYGYTF. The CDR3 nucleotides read TGTGCCAGCGGGACACTGGTCGGTAACTATGGCTACACCTTC.

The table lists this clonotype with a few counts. CDR3 DNA: TGTGCCAGCAGTTATATACTACCCTACAATGAGCAGTTCTTC. Translating gives CASSYILPYNEQFF. The V and J genes are TRBV6-2 or TRBV6-3 and TRBJ2-1; no clear D. V lost 3 bases to trimming and J lost 2 bases, with 8 bases between them. CDR1 is MNHEY and CDR2 is SVGEGT in the germline V gene. The CDR3 runs to 14 residues.

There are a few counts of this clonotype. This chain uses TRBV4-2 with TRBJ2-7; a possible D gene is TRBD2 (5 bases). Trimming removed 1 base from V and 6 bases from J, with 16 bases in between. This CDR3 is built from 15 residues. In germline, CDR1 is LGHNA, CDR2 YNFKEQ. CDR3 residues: CASSQGYGPAGEQYF. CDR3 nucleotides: TGTGCCAGCAGCCAAGGGTACGGGCCGGCGGGCGAGCAGTACTTC.

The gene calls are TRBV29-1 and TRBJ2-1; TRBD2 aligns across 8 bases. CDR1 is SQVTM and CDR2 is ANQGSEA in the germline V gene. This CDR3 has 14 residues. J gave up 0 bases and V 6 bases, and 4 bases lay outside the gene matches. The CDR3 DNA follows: TGCAGCGTCGTAGCGGGGTACTCCTACAATGAGCAGTTCTTC. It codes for CSVVAGYSYNEQFF.

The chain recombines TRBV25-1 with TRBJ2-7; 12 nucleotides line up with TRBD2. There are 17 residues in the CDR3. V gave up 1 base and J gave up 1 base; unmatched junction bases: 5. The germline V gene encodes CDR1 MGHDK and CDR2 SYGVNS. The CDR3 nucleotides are TGTGCCAGCAGTGAATGGCTAGCGGGGGGGCAATCCTACGAGCAGTACTTC. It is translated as CASSEWLAGGQSYEQYF.

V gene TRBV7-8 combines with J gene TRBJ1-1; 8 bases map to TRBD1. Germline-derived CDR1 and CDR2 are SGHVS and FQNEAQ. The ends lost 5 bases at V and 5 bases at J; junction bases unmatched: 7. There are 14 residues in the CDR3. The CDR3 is CASSRTGGDTEAFF. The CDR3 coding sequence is TGTGCCAGCAGCCGCACAGGGGGAGATACTGAAGCTTTCTTT.

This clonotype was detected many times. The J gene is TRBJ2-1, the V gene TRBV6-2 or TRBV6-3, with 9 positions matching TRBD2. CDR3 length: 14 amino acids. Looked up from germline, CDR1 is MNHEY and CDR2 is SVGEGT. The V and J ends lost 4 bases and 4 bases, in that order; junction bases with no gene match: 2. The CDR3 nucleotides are TGTGCCAGCAGTTCTAGCGGGGTTTACAATGAGCAGTTCTTC. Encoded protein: CASSSSGVYNEQFF.